The 3 T cell receptor beta chains below all came from one sample that was sequenced in a study of cytomegalovirus exposure and HLA in healthy donors. The method was immunoSEQ multiplex PCR; TCRdb's version includes in-frame clones alone and lacks a portion of them. Among 180,000 or so clones listed, approximately 87% were seen once. Specimen: PBMCs. All receptors derive from a woman under 40 in good health and CMV-seronegative.

The CDR3 sequence is CASSQGVRGANTEAFF. The CDR3 DNA sequence: TGCGCCAGCAGCCAAGGGGTCAGGGGTGCGAACACTGAAGCTTTCTTT. The chain has TRBV4-3 and TRBJ1-1, with a tentative D call TRBD1 (6 bases). The length of the CDR3 is 16 residues. V was clipped by 1 base and J by 1 base, with 13 bases between them. Germline CDR1 LGHNA, CDR2 YSLEER.

The chain combines TRBV4-1 with TRBJ1-3; possible D gene TRBD1, 5 bases. The CDR3 loop spans 14 amino acids. The germline gives CDR1 MGHRA, CDR2 YSYEKL. Deletions cut 2 bases from V and 0 bases from J, with 5 bases between. Here the CDR3 reads CASSQQGSGNTIYF. DNA of the CDR3: TGCGCCAGCAGCCAACAGGGCTCTGGAAACACCATATATTTT.

The rearrangement links TRBV30 to TRBJ1-1, with TRBD1 matching 11 bases. Looked up from germline, CDR1 is GTSNPN and CDR2 is SVGIG (reference sequence). This CDR3 comprises 14 residues. The V gene end was trimmed by 2 bases and the J gene end by 4 bases; junction bases not matched to a gene: 3. CDR3: CAWSFGTGGTEAFF. The DNA of the CDR3 is TGTGCCTGGAGTTTTGGGACAGGGGGCACTGAAGCTTTCTTT.